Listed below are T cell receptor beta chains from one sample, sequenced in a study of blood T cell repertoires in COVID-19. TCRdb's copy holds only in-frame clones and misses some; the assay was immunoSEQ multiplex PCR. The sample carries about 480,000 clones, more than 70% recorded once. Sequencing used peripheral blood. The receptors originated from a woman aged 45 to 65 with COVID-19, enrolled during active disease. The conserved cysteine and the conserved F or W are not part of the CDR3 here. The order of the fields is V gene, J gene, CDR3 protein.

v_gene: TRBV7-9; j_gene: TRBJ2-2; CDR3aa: ASSFDTNTGELF
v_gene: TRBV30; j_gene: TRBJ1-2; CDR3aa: AWSRGQGGYT
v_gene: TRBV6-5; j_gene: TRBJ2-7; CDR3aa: ASSYSAGAYEQY
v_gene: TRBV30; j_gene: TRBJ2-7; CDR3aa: AWSLSGAYEQY
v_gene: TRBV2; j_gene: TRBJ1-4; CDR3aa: ASARRGIGEKLF
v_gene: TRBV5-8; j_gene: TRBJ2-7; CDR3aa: ASSLRGGTLYEQY
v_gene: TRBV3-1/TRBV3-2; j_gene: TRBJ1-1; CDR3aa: ASSQVRNTEAF
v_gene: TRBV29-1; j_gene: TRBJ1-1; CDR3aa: SVSGGTEAF
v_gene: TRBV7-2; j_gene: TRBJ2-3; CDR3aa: ASSLASPPTYTDTQY
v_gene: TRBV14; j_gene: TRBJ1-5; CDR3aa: ASSRTGVNQPQH
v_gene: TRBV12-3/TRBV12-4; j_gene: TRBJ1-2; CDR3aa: ASSTDRGYGYT
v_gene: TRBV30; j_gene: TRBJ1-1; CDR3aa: AWSATRGWTEAF
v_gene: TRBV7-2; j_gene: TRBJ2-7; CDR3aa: ASSLGGQVSYEQY
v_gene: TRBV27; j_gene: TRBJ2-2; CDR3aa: ASSWGPGGELF
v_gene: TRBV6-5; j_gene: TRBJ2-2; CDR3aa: ASTKEDTGELF
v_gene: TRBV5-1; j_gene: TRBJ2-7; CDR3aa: ASSLTGRRHEQY
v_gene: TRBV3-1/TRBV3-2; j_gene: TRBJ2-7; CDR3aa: ASSSTDPREQY
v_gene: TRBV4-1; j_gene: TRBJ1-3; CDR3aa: ASSQAREQGRSAGNTIY
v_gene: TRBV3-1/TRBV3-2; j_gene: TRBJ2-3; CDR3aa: ASSQAEVTTDTQY